The rows below give T cell receptor beta chains drawn from one sample of a study of CD8+ T cells in alopecia areata. Profiled with immunoSEQ multiplex PCR; TCRdb holds only in-frame clones, not every one. The sample includes about 200,000 clones, approximately 53% of them seen just once. Sequenced: CD8+ T cells sorted from blood. These receptors all come from a human donor in good health. CDR3s include the opening cysteine and the closing phenylalanine or tryptophan. Each record gives: CDR3 protein, V gene, D gene, J gene. A D gene is named only where the DNA matches it firmly.

CDR3 protein: CASGGAQETQYF
V gene: TRBV2
D gene: NA
J gene: TRBJ2-5

CDR3 protein: CAWRKQTGGYPYEQYF
V gene: TRBV30
D gene: TRBD1
J gene: TRBJ2-7

CDR3 protein: CASSADRGRTEAFF
V gene: TRBV19
D gene: TRBD1
J gene: TRBJ1-1

CDR3 protein: CASSQGPWNSPLHF
V gene: TRBV4-1
D gene: NA
J gene: TRBJ1-6

CDR3 protein: CASSEWLDSEQFF
V gene: TRBV25-1
D gene: NA
J gene: TRBJ2-1

CDR3 protein: CAWSVSNGPDTQYF
V gene: TRBV30
D gene: NA
J gene: TRBJ2-3

CDR3 protein: CASSYGTGNTGELFF
V gene: TRBV6-5
D gene: TRBD1
J gene: TRBJ2-2

CDR3 protein: CASSLEQVLIDEQFF
V gene: TRBV5-1
D gene: NA
J gene: TRBJ2-1

CDR3 protein: CASGLYGSQETQYF
V gene: TRBV5-6
D gene: NA
J gene: TRBJ2-5

CDR3 protein: CASSVEAWSTDTQYF
V gene: TRBV9
D gene: NA
J gene: TRBJ2-3

CDR3 protein: CASSFSTGRTEAFF
V gene: TRBV5-6
D gene: TRBD1
J gene: TRBJ1-1

CDR3 protein: CASSLGDRANTEAFF
V gene: TRBV11-2
D gene: TRBD1
J gene: TRBJ1-1

CDR3 protein: CASSSEDYEQYF
V gene: TRBV5-1
D gene: NA
J gene: TRBJ2-7

CDR3 protein: CASSTVSTDTQYF
V gene: TRBV6-5
D gene: NA
J gene: TRBJ2-3

CDR3 protein: CAWSGASGAPDTQYF
V gene: TRBV30
D gene: TRBD2
J gene: TRBJ2-3

CDR3 protein: CASSLRLAYSYNEQFF
V gene: TRBV19
D gene: TRBD2
J gene: TRBJ2-1

CDR3 protein: CASGSTGENIQYF
V gene: TRBV12-5
D gene: TRBD1
J gene: TRBJ2-4

CDR3 protein: CSATSGGFRIDTQYF
V gene: TRBV29-1
D gene: TRBD2
J gene: TRBJ2-3

CDR3 protein: CAWTGKVLSTDTQYF
V gene: TRBV2
D gene: TRBD1
J gene: TRBJ2-3

CDR3 protein: CSVEGYGHGYTF
V gene: TRBV29-1
D gene: NA
J gene: TRBJ1-2

CDR3 protein: CASSSRGRTEAFF
V gene: TRBV19
D gene: NA
J gene: TRBJ1-1

CDR3 protein: CASRLGDSYNEQFF
V gene: TRBV6-5
D gene: NA
J gene: TRBJ2-1

CDR3 protein: CASGLGGSYGYTF
V gene: TRBV12-5
D gene: NA
J gene: TRBJ1-2

CDR3 protein: CASSGGQEKNTGELFF
V gene: TRBV6-6
D gene: TRBD1
J gene: TRBJ2-2

CDR3 protein: CASSYNLEAAFF
V gene: TRBV5-1
D gene: NA
J gene: TRBJ1-1

CDR3 protein: CSVAEGGANYGYTF
V gene: TRBV29-1
D gene: NA
J gene: TRBJ1-2

CDR3 protein: CAERVNTEAFF
V gene: TRBV29-1
D gene: NA
J gene: TRBJ1-1

CDR3 protein: CASSRSGGTDTQYF
V gene: TRBV9
D gene: NA
J gene: TRBJ2-3

CDR3 protein: CASSPDSYEQYF
V gene: TRBV5-1
D gene: NA
J gene: TRBJ2-7

CDR3 protein: CATSPEGGNRETQYF
V gene: TRBV15
D gene: NA
J gene: TRBJ2-5

CDR3 protein: CASSSLGTGAAYEQYF
V gene: TRBV6-5
D gene: TRBD1
J gene: TRBJ2-7

CDR3 protein: CASSVDRVGPSSPLHF
V gene: TRBV9
D gene: NA
J gene: TRBJ1-6

CDR3 protein: CSVVQENTGELFF
V gene: TRBV29-1
D gene: NA
J gene: TRBJ2-2

CDR3 protein: CASGGLLNTEAFF
V gene: TRBV13
D gene: NA
J gene: TRBJ1-1

CDR3 protein: CASSSTGGVQETQYF
V gene: TRBV7-8
D gene: NA
J gene: TRBJ2-5

CDR3 protein: CASSIKGRDNEQFF
V gene: TRBV19
D gene: NA
J gene: TRBJ2-1

CDR3 protein: CSVDGLRLAGGTTDTQYF
V gene: TRBV29-1
D gene: TRBD2
J gene: TRBJ2-3

CDR3 protein: CSGGMNTGELFF
V gene: TRBV29-1
D gene: NA
J gene: TRBJ2-2

CDR3 protein: CASSAGVNTEAFF
V gene: TRBV5-6
D gene: NA
J gene: TRBJ1-1

CDR3 protein: CASSQSDVSEGELFF
V gene: TRBV23-1
D gene: NA
J gene: TRBJ2-2

CDR3 protein: CASTGTGGRAFF
V gene: TRBV6-5
D gene: TRBD1
J gene: TRBJ1-1

CDR3 protein: CSATGPTGELFF
V gene: TRBV29-1
D gene: TRBD1
J gene: TRBJ2-2

CDR3 protein: CASSERLWTEAFF
V gene: TRBV6-5
D gene: NA
J gene: TRBJ1-1

CDR3 protein: CSVVAGGDYNEQFF
V gene: TRBV29-1
D gene: TRBD2
J gene: TRBJ2-1

CDR3 protein: CASSIRQAQETQYF
V gene: TRBV13
D gene: NA
J gene: TRBJ2-5

CDR3 protein: CASSLGPTDTQYF
V gene: TRBV27
D gene: NA
J gene: TRBJ2-3